This TCR beta chain was recorded in a study of Ad26.COV2.S vaccination and SARS-CoV-2 variants. The overall study: Sample donor was a member of the COV1001 Ad26.COV2.S trial arm. In the study, Ad26.COV2.S was injected intramuscularly once, or twice 56 days apart.

In germline, CDR1 is SNHLY, CDR2 FYNNEI. V shed 5 bases, J shed 2 bases, and the junction held 5 bases outside the gene matches. The CDR3 totals 15 residues. Here immunoSEQ multiplex PCR was the method, and the copy in TCRdb shows in-frame clones only, minus some. This repertoire shows about 460,000 clones, about 89% found once; its top ten account for roughly 1.7%. As to this clone: Its antigen is as yet unknown.

The study's findings and limits: Recipients of either vaccine or placebo displayed similar breadth of non-spike TCRs.

Noted treatment: about 20 received Ad26.COV2.S at low or high dose, single or two shots; 5 received placebo; per-sample allocation not given. Day 63 following the first vaccine or placebo injection was when the samples were taken. Sequenced here: peripheral blood, sampled in a trial of Ad26.COV2.S vaccine versus placebo. The sequence was collected from a person aged 18 to 59 who received the Ad26.COV2.S COVID-19 vaccine or a placebo. The rearrangement uses TRBV2 and TRBJ1-1, with 10 bases matching TRBD1. CDR3 in DNA: TGTGCCAGCAGTACGGACAGGGGGGTCAACACTGAAGCTTTCTTT. Its protein product is CASSTDRGVNTEAFF. Filled out from reference TRBV2 and TRBJ1-1, the complete variable domain reads EPEVTQTPSHQVTQMGQEVILRCVPISNHLYFYWYRQILGQKVEFLVSFYNNEISEKSEIFDDQFSVERPDGSNFTLKIRSTKLEDSAMYFCASSTDRGVNTEAFFGQGTRLTVV.